A single sample is the source of the 32 T cell receptor beta chains below, sequenced in a study of T-cell memory formation after mild COVID-19. TCRdb re-derived calls from the 5' RACE reads in MiXCR, one entry per CDR3 protein. The table lists approximately 260,000 distinct CDR3 sequences, around 15% of them singletons. Sequencing was carried out using PBMCs or a T cell subset sorted from them (not recorded which). Receptors originate from a man aged 18-30 years who had mild COVID-19 (a few samples of this study predate the infection). Cell type and time point are not known.

This chain joins TRBV14 and TRBJ1-4; no clear D. The V and J ends lost 0 bases and 8 bases respectively, with 22 bases between them. The CDR3 runs 18 residues. Germline V gives CDR1 SGHDN, CDR2 FVKESK. DNA of the CDR3: TGTGCCAGCAGCCAAGATCTCGCCCTCGACGGTTCGGGGGAAAAACTGTTTTTT. This encodes CASSQDLALDGSGEKLFF.

The chain joins TRBV4-2 to TRBJ1-1; 10 bases agree with TRBD1. Germline V gene sequence: CDR1 LGHNA, CDR2 YNFKEQ. After removal of 1 base from V and 6 bases from J, the junction contained 5 bases not matched to a gene. This CDR3 spans 15 amino acids. Here the CDR3 DNA reads TGTGCCAGCAGCCAAGTTTCTGGGACAGGGGCTGAAGCTTTCTTT. Its translation is CASSQVSGTGAEAFF.

CDR3 coding DNA: TGCGCCAGCAGCCAAGAACTAGCGGGGGGACTTCTCTACAATGAGCAGTTCTTC. As protein: CASSQELAGGLLYNEQFF. The gene calls are TRBV4-1 and TRBJ2-1, with 12 bases lining up with TRBD2. Looked up from germline, CDR1 is MGHRA and CDR2 is YSYEKL. This CDR3 region has 18 residues. The trim removed 0 bases at V and 3 bases at J, leaving 6 bases unmatched.

This clonotype was detected ten times or more. This chain joins TRBV12-3 or TRBV12-4 and TRBJ2-5; 8 positions agree with TRBD1. The CDR3 is made up of 13 amino acids. Trimming removed 5 bases from V and 5 bases from J; junction bases left unmatched: 4. CDR3 DNA: TGTGCCAGCAGTGTGGACAGGGCTGAGACCCAGTACTTC. As protein: CASSVDRAETQYF.

In this sample, this clonotype turned up a few times. V is TRBV10-3 and J is TRBJ2-3; the D gene could be TRBD1 or TRBD2 (5 bases each). The CDR3 spans 15 residues. V was trimmed by 3 bases and J by 1 base, leaving 11 bases between them. CDR1 is ENHRY and CDR2 is SYGVKD in the germline V gene. CDR3 DNA sequence: TGTGCCATCAGTGACGTGGGGGTTGGCACAGATACGCAGTATTTT. Encoded protein: CAISDVGVGTDTQYF.

The chain has TRBV2 and TRBJ2-2; 8 bases match TRBD1. The CDR3 length is 15 residues. V lost 4 bases to trimming and J lost 1 base; unmatched junction nucleotides: 2. CDR1 and CDR2 (germline): SNHLY, FYNNEI. This chain's CDR3 is CASSGTGWNTGELFF. The DNA for the CDR3 is TGTGCCAGCAGTGGGACAGGGTGGAACACCGGGGAGCTGTTTTTT.

CDR3 amino acids: CSAAGYGYTF. CDR3 coding DNA: TGCAGTGCTGCAGGGTATGGCTACACCTTC. The gene calls are TRBV20-1 and TRBJ1-2, with TRBD1 as a possible D gene (5 bases). Germline V CDR1 and CDR2: DFQATT, SNEGSKA (reference sequence). V was trimmed by 5 bases and J by 5 bases, leaving 6 bases between them. The CDR3 contains 10 residues.

There are many counts of this clonotype. This sequence joins TRBV24-1 and TRBJ2-3; 8 nucleotides line up with TRBD2. Germline CDR1 KGHDR, CDR2 SFDVKD. The trim removed 10 bases at V and 4 bases at J, leaving 12 bases unmatched. This CDR3 region has 15 residues. The CDR3 DNA follows: TGTGCCACTTCACCGAGAGCGGGGGCTGCAGATACGCAGTATTTT. This translates into CATSPRAGAADTQYF.

The chain employs TRBV6-5 and TRBJ2-1; D tentatively reads TRBD1 or TRBD2 (5 bases each). There are 14 residues in the CDR3. CDR1 and CDR2 from the germline V gene are MNHEY and SVGAGI. V shed 0 bases and J shed 9 bases, with 12 bases lying between them. The DNA for the CDR3 is TGTGCCAGCAGTTACTCGAGTGGGGGAAGTGAGCAGTTCTTC. The encoded protein is CASSYSSGGSEQFF.

The chain couples TRBV5-1 to TRBJ1-2; D not certain. V lost 2 bases to trimming and J lost 5 bases, with 7 bases between them. The CDR3 sequence is 12 residues long. Germline values: CDR1 SGHRS, CDR2 YFSETQ. CDR3 DNA sequence: TGCGCCAGCAGCTTCTACAGTTATGGCTACACCTTC. Amino acids: CASSFYSYGYTF.

This clonotype has more than one count but fewer than ten. J is TRBJ2-1 and V is TRBV20-1, with D perhaps TRBD1 (6 bases). The CDR3 totals 13 residues. Trimming shortened V by 2 bases and J by 4 bases, and 9 bases separated the two germline ends. Germline assignment: CDR1 DFQATT and CDR2 SNEGSKA (reference sequence). The CDR3 DNA follows: TGCAGTGCTAGAAAGCAGGGGTACAATGAGCAGTTCTTC. Its protein product is CSARKQGYNEQFF.

The V call is TRBV7-9, the J call TRBJ1-1; TRBD1 aligns across 7 bases. This CDR3 is built from 15 residues. Germline V gene data show CDR1 as SEHNR and CDR2 as FQNEAQ (reference sequence). V trimming: 7 bases; J trimming: 4 bases; junction bases outside the gene matches: 12. CDR3 amino acids: CASILQRGLSTEAFF. The CDR3 DNA is TGTGCCAGCATCCTCCAGAGGGGGCTGAGCACTGAAGCTTTCTTT.

V is TRBV6-2 or TRBV6-3 and J is TRBJ1-6, with TRBD1 matching over 7 bases. J lost 8 bases, V lost 6 bases, and 7 bases had no gene match. The CDR3 contains 14 residues. CDR1 and CDR2 (germline): MNHEY, SVGEGT. The CDR3 spells CASRLTGAYSPLHF. The CDR3 DNA reads TGTGCCAGCAGGCTTACAGGGGCATATTCACCCCTCCACTTT.

The table lists this clonotype with a few counts. This chain uses TRBV6-6 with TRBJ2-3, with a tentative D call TRBD2 (5 bases). CDR3 size: 16 residues. Germline V CDR1 and CDR2: MNHNY, SVGAGI (reference sequence). V lost 2 bases to trimming and J lost 6 bases, with 18 bases between them. The CDR3 spells CASSYPQRLAGDTQYF. Written as DNA, the CDR3 is TGTGCCAGCAGTTACCCCCAGCGGTTGGCTGGCGATACGCAGTATTTT.

This clonotype was picked up a small number of times. The rearrangement links TRBV4-3 to TRBJ2-5, with D unclear. V was clipped by 0 bases and J by 5 bases, with 7 bases between them. The CDR3 is 13 amino acids. Germline CDR1 reads LGHNA; CDR2 reads YSLEER. CDR3 residues: CASSQDLKETQYF. For the CDR3, the DNA is TGCGCCAGCAGCCAAGATTTAAAGGAGACCCAGTACTTC.

This clonotype has more than one count but fewer than ten. CDR3 sequence reads: CASSLATPRGTQYF. The CDR3 DNA reads TGTGCCAGCAGCTTAGCAACCCCAAGAGGCACGCAGTATTTT. This chain links TRBV7-2 with TRBJ2-3; no reliable D call. The V and J ends lost 0 bases and 9 bases respectively, with 13 bases between them. The germline V gene encodes CDR1 SGHTA and CDR2 FQGNSA. This CDR3 is built from 14 residues.

On this clonotype itself: Here the CDR3 omits its conserved ending phenylalanine or tryptophan, so a read error is the likely source. The V and J genes are TRBV7-2 and TRBJ2-5, with D uncertain. Trimming pared 0 bases from V and 3 bases from J, leaving 5 bases between. The CDR3 contains 13 residues. CDR1 and CDR2 from the germline V gene are SGHTA and FQGNSA. CDR3 in amino acids: CASSLAREETQYL. The CDR3 region has the DNA TGTGCCAGCAGCTTAGCCAGAGAAGAGACCCAGTACTTA.

Many counts were recorded for this clonotype. V and J are TRBV5-5 and TRBJ2-3; no reliable D call. The CDR3 runs to 16 residues. CDR1 is SGHKS, CDR2 YYEKEE, per germline (reference sequence). V was shortened by 2 bases and J by 2 bases, with 15 bases between the two germline ends. CDR3 sequence: CASSLTLTFPTDTQYF. The CDR3 DNA follows: TGTGCCAGCAGCTTAACACTGACATTCCCCACAGATACGCAGTATTTT. Looking up the rest from reference TRBV5-5 and TRBJ2-3 gives the full variable domain: DAGVTQSPTHLIKTRGQQVTLRCSPISGHKSVSWYQQVLGQGPQFIFQYYEKEERGRGNFPDRFSARQFPNYSSELNVNALLLGDSALYLCASSLTLTFPTDTQYFGPGTRLTVL.

The chain has TRBV6-5 and TRBJ1-1; the D gene is possibly TRBD1 (5 bases). The germline V and J ends were trimmed by 0 bases and 2 bases, with 10 bases remaining between them. Germline CDR1 reads MNHEY; CDR2 reads SVGAGI. The CDR3 runs to 15 residues. The CDR3 reads CASSYSGVVNTEAFF. The CDR3 DNA follows: TGTGCCAGCAGTTACTCAGGGGTTGTTAACACTGAAGCTTTCTTT.

The sample holds a few counts of this clonotype. The chain joins TRBV10-3 to TRBJ1-2; 8 nucleotides align to TRBD1. This CDR3 is built from 17 residues. Losses at the gene ends were 4 bases for V and 1 base for J; bases not matched to a gene: 11. Per germline, CDR1 ENHRY and CDR2 SYGVKD. CDR3 nucleotides: TGTGCCATCAGTGTGTTCATTGGGACAGGCGATAACTATGGCTACACCTTC. Residues: CAISVFIGTGDNYGYTF.

The CDR3 protein is CASSYPRTVNTEAFF. DNA for the CDR3: TGTGCCAGCAGTTACCCCCGGACAGTGAACACTGAAGCTTTCTTT. The genes are TRBV6-7 and TRBJ1-1, with TRBD1 as a possible D gene (6 bases). TRBV6-7 falls under the ORF class, with uncertain function. The CDR3 spans 15 residues. V lost 2 bases to trimming and J lost 0 bases, with 10 bases between them.

This clonotype has more than one count but fewer than ten. V usage is TRBV2 and J usage is TRBJ1-2; perhaps TRBD1 as D (5 bases). The germline V and J ends were trimmed by 8 bases and 4 bases, with 14 bases remaining between them. The CDR3 has 13 residues. The germline CDR1 and CDR2 sequences are SNHLY and FYNNEI. The CDR3 coding sequence is TGTGCCAGCGGGGGGACGGTTGTCTATGGCTACACCTTC. It encodes CASGGTVVYGYTF. The whole variable domain, remainder taken from reference TRBV2 and TRBJ1-2, is EPEVTQTPSHQVTQMGQEVILRCVPISNHLYFYWYRQILGQKVEFLVSFYNNEISEKSEIFDDQFSVERPDGSNFTLKIRSTKLEDSAMYFCASGGTVVYGYTFGSGTRLTVV.

This chain connects TRBV20-1 to TRBJ1-2; TRBD1 is a possible D gene (5 bases). Germline values: CDR1 DFQATT, CDR2 SNEGSKA (reference sequence). CDR3 length: 14 residues. V lost 4 bases, J lost 4 bases, and 16 bases lay in between. CDR3 amino acids: CSANIQGPSYGYTF. The CDR3 region has the DNA TGCAGTGCTAATATTCAGGGTCCTAGCTATGGCTACACCTTC.

This clonotype appeared a few times. The chain couples TRBV7-2 to TRBJ1-5; D is ambiguous. Trimming removed 1 base at V and 5 bases at J, with 9 bases between. CDR3 length: 14 amino acids. Germline-derived CDR1 and CDR2 are SGHTA and FQGNSA. In DNA form, the CDR3 reads TGTGCCAGCAGCTTAGGTGGTCAGGATCAGCCCCAGCATTTT. Its translation is CASSLGGQDQPQHF.

This clonotype was recorded a few times. J is TRBJ2-7 and V is TRBV7-2; 8 bases line up with TRBD1. Losses at the gene ends were 5 bases for V and 2 bases for J; bases not matched to a gene: 11. The germline gives CDR1 SGHTA, CDR2 FQGNSA. CDR3 length equals 16 residues. The CDR3 DNA reads TGTGCCAGCAGCACAAGTCCGGGACAGGACGCCTACGAGCAGTACGTC. Residues: CASSTSPGQDAYEQYV.

The J gene is TRBJ2-7, the V gene TRBV7-8, with 12 bases identical to TRBD2. CDR1 is SGHVS and CDR2 is FQNEAQ in the germline V gene. V lost 7 bases, J lost 2 bases, and 6 bases stayed unmatched. The CDR3 is made up of 15 amino acids. CDR3 nucleotide sequence: TGTGCCAGCAACCTGCTAGCGGGGGGGCCCTACGAGCAGTACTTC. It is translated as CASNLLAGGPYEQYF.

This rearrangement joins TRBV11-2 to TRBJ2-5; weak D call: TRBD2 (6 bases). The CDR3 extends over 15 amino acids. The germline V and J ends were trimmed by 5 bases and 7 bases, with 20 bases remaining between them. Germline CDR1 is SGHAT and CDR2 is FQNNGV. Here the CDR3 DNA reads TGTGCCAGCAGCCCGCTCGGGGGACTTGTTGTGACCCAGTACTTC. Translating gives CASSPLGGLVVTQYF.

The chain recombines TRBV6-5 with TRBJ2-2; the match to TRBD2 covers 8 bases. The CDR3 length is 16 residues. Germline V lookup: CDR1 MNHEY, CDR2 SVGAGI. V shed 6 bases, J shed 3 bases, and the junction held 9 bases outside the gene matches. In nucleotides, the CDR3 is TGTGCCAGCAGGGTGAGCCCGGGACTAGACACCGGGGAGCTGTTTTTT. Protein product: CASRVSPGLDTGELFF.

CDR3 bases: TGCAGTGCTAGGTCGGGGGGGCCGAATGAGCAGTTCTTC. Protein: CSARSGGPNEQFF. The gene calls are TRBV20-1 and TRBJ2-1; 8 bases are a match to TRBD2. The CDR3 has 13 amino acids. The J segment lost 7 bases and the V segment lost 3 bases, leaving 5 bases of the junction unmatched. Germline lookup yields CDR1 DFQATT and CDR2 SNEGSKA (reference sequence).

This clonotype showed up just a few times. J is TRBJ2-3 and V is TRBV2, with D hard to call. CDR1 SNHLY and CDR2 FYNNEI come from the germline V gene. V lost 7 bases to trimming and J lost 6 bases, with 20 bases between them. The CDR3 has 15 amino acids. The CDR3 region has the DNA TGTGCCAGCAAGAGTAAGGAAAACTGGAGTGATACGCAGTATTTT. It codes for CASKSKENWSDTQYF. Complete variable domain (other parts from reference TRBV2 and TRBJ2-3): EPEVTQTPSHQVTQMGQEVILRCVPISNHLYFYWYRQILGQKVEFLVSFYNNEISEKSEIFDDQFSVERPDGSNFTLKIRSTKLEDSAMYFCASKSKENWSDTQYFGPGTRLTVL.

The chain links TRBV6-2 or TRBV6-3 to TRBJ2-3, with D perhaps assigned TRBD1 or TRBD2 (5 bases each). From germline, CDR1 is MNHEY and CDR2 SVGEGT. The CDR3 runs to 14 residues. Trimming pared 7 bases from V and 6 bases from J, leaving 17 bases between. The CDR3 here is CASTDTGTGDTQYF. CDR3 nucleotides: TGTGCCAGCACCGACACGGGGACCGGGGATACGCAGTATTTT.

The chain couples TRBV2 to TRBJ2-4; 10 bases fit TRBD2. V shed 3 bases and J 15 bases; nucleotides not matched to a gene: 11. The CDR3 totals 14 residues. The germline V gene has CDR1 SNHLY and CDR2 FYNNEI. The chain's CDR3 is CASSDQRGGPWGYF. The CDR3, as DNA: TGTGCCAGCAGTGATCAGCGGGGGGGGCCCTGGGGGTACTTC.